These 19 T cell receptor beta chains were sequenced from one sample in a study of blood T cell repertoires in COVID-19. The data were produced by immunoSEQ multiplex PCR, yet TCRdb's version contains in-frame clones alone and is incomplete. Found here are 200,000 or so clones, about 80% of them singletons; the top ten hold around 3%. Sequenced input: peripheral blood. The receptors were gathered from a woman in her twenties or thirties who had recovered from COVID-19.

The chain combines TRBV1 with TRBJ2-2; TRBD2 was called by the table and not checked on the DNA. TRBV1 is deemed a pseudogene. There are 19 residues in the CDR3. The CDR3 is CTSSQDRETSGRRTGELFF. The CDR3 region has the DNA TGCACCAGCAGCCAAGATAGGGAGACTAGCGGGAGGAGGACCGGGGAGCTGTTTTTT.

The genes are TRBV7-3 and TRBJ2-2; TRBD2 aligns across 10 bases. Germline V gene sequence: CDR1 SGHTA, CDR2 FQGTGA. With 6 bases clipped from V and 5 bases from J, the junction kept 6 bases outside the gene matches. The CDR3 consists of 15 residues. This CDR3 reads CASRASGSGTGELFF. CDR3 DNA: TGTGCCAGCAGGGCTAGCGGGAGCGGGACCGGGGAGCTGTTTTTT.

In this sample, this clone turned up a few times. This chain connects TRBV19 to TRBJ2-1; 14 positions agree with TRBD2. Germline-derived CDR1 and CDR2 are LNHDA and SQIVND (reference sequence). The CDR3 is made up of 15 amino acids. The junction had 6 bases not matched to a gene; V was cut back by 8 bases and J by 6 bases. This CDR3 is CASSPGTSGSNEQFF. CDR3 DNA sequence: TGTGCCAGTTCCCCCGGGACTAGCGGGAGCAATGAGCAGTTCTTC. Full variable domain (missing parts from reference TRBV19 and TRBJ2-1): DGGITQSPKYLFRKEGQNVTLSCEQNLNHDAMYWYRQDPGQGLRLIYYSQIVNDFQKGDIAEGYSVSREKKESFPLTVTSAQKNPTAFYLCASSPGTSGSNEQFFGPGTRLTVL.

As regards this clone: Other DNA sequences in the sample encode the same CDR3. This rearrangement joins TRBV20-1 to TRBJ2-7; D ambiguous. CDR1 and CDR2 from the germline V gene are DFQATT and SNEGSKA (reference sequence). The CDR3 is 11 residues long. The V and J ends lost 6 bases and 1 base respectively, with 7 bases between them. Here the CDR3 DNA reads TGCAGTGCATGGGCGTCCTACGAGCAGTACTTC. Residues: CSAWASYEQYF.

This clone was counted a few times. This sample includes further DNA sequences coding for the same CDR3. The chain uses TRBV5-5 and TRBJ2-7, with 11 bases that match TRBD2. The V gene's germline CDR1 is SGHKS and CDR2 YYEKEE (reference sequence). V dropped 4 bases and J dropped 0; count of bases not matched to a gene: 3. The CDR3 is 15 residues long. CDR3 sequence (DNA): TGTGCCAGCAGCGTCGGGACTAGCGGCTCCTACGAGCAGTACTTC. It specifies CASSVGTSGSYEQYF.

The sample holds many counts of this clone. CDR3 nucleotide sequence: TGTGCCAGCTCACCGCGTCCCGGGACAGGGGCCGGAGACTCTGGAAACACCATATATTTT. Translating gives CASSPRPGTGAGDSGNTIYF. V is TRBV18 and J is TRBJ1-3; 10 nucleotides line up with TRBD1. Germline V gene sequence: CDR1 KGHSH, CDR2 LQKENI. CDR3 length equals 20 residues. V gave up 3 bases and J gave up 0 bases; unmatched junction bases: 14.

A few counts support this clone. The rearrangement links TRBV2 to TRBJ1-5; 8 bases are shared with TRBD1. The CDR3 totals 15 residues. The V segment lost 7 bases and the J segment 2 bases; nucleotides outside the gene matches: 7. CDR1 is SNHLY and CDR2 is FYNNEI in the germline V gene. In nucleotides, the CDR3 is TGTGCCAGCACCTGGGACAGGCCGGGCAATCAGCCCCAGCATTTT. This translates into CASTWDRPGNQPQHF.

The rearrangement uses TRBV7-3 and TRBJ1-6, with D possibly matching TRBD1 (5 bases). This CDR3 has 13 residues. With 1 base removed from V and 11 bases from J, the gap between germline ends came to 9 bases. In germline, CDR1 is SGHTA, CDR2 FQGTGA. The CDR3 here is CASSLKPRAPLHF. CDR3 nucleotide sequence: TGTGCCAGCAGCTTAAAACCCAGGGCACCCCTCCACTTT.

This clone came up a few times. V gene TRBV5-1 combines with J gene TRBJ2-1; 10 nucleotides align to TRBD2. The CDR3 covers 15 residues. The J segment lost 10 bases and the V segment lost 0 bases, leaving 7 bases of the junction unmatched. The germline V gene encodes CDR1 SGHRS and CDR2 YFSETQ. This CDR3 reads CASSLGLAGGHEQFF. The CDR3 nucleotides are TGCGCCAGCAGCTTGGGCTTAGCGGGAGGACACGAGCAGTTCTTC.

The rearrangement links TRBV6-6 to TRBJ2-2; perhaps TRBD1 as D (6 bases). V lost 5 bases and J 2 bases, leaving 18 bases between the germline ends. The CDR3 has 17 residues. The germline CDR1 and CDR2 sequences are MNHNY and SVGAGI (reference sequence). CDR3 sequence (DNA): TGTGCCAGCAGTCTAGGACAGTGGGACCCAAACACCGGGGAGCTGTTTTTT. It translates to CASSLGQWDPNTGELFF.

The chain carries TRBV24-1 and TRBJ2-2; D call uncertain. Germline assignment: CDR1 KGHDR and CDR2 SFDVKD. The V gene lost 4 bases and the J gene lost 1 base, with 9 bases spanning the gap. CDR3 size: 15 residues. CDR3 nucleotides: TGTGCCACCAGTGACTCAACACGGAACACCGGGGAGCTGTTTTTT. This codes for CATSDSTRNTGELFF.

The chain couples TRBV7-9 to TRBJ2-7; 10 nucleotides align to TRBD1. V was clipped by 3 bases and J by 2 bases; unmatched bases: 1. The CDR3 loop spans 14 amino acids. Germline V lookup: CDR1 SEHNR, CDR2 FQNEAQ (reference sequence). The CDR3 region has the DNA TGTGCCAGCAGCTTCGACAGGGGGCCCTACGAGCAGTACTTC. It translates to CASSFDRGPYEQYF.

The chain uses TRBV19 and TRBJ2-1; 7 bases map to TRBD2. Germline V gene lookup returns CDR1 LNHDA and CDR2 SQIVND (reference sequence). V was clipped by 6 bases and J by 8 bases; unmatched bases: 13. The CDR3 has 15 residues. Here the CDR3 reads CASRGFAGAVDEQFF. CDR3 nucleotide sequence: TGTGCCAGTAGGGGGTTCGCGGGAGCGGTCGATGAGCAGTTCTTC.

This chain joins TRBV19 and TRBJ2-2, with a possible D match to TRBD2 (6 bases). From germline, CDR1 is LNHDA and CDR2 SQIVND (reference sequence). This CDR3 comprises 14 residues. The germline V and J ends were trimmed by 6 bases and 1 base, with 9 bases remaining between them. The CDR3, as DNA: TGTGCCAGTAGGACTAGTAGGAACACCGGGGAGCTGTTTTTT. Translated: CASRTSRNTGELFF.

J is TRBJ1-2 and V is TRBV6-6, with 7 bases fitting TRBD1. The ends lost 5 bases at V and 4 bases at J; junction bases unmatched: 7. The CDR3 has 14 residues. Germline values: CDR1 MNHNY, CDR2 SVGAGI (reference sequence). CDR3 region: CASSPGTAIYGYTF. Written as DNA, the CDR3 is TGTGCCAGCAGTCCAGGGACAGCCATCTATGGCTACACCTTC.

This chain uses TRBV7-9 with TRBJ2-5; D uncertain. Deletions cut 2 bases from V and 0 bases from J, with 7 bases between. The germline CDR1 and CDR2 sequences are SEHNR and FQNEAQ (reference sequence). This CDR3 is built from 14 residues. CDR3: CASSLNSHQETQYF. Written as DNA, the CDR3 is TGTGCCAGCAGCTTAAACTCCCACCAAGAGACCCAGTACTTC.

Regarding this clone: This same CDR3 is encoded by further DNA sequences in the sample. The chain is built from TRBV25-1 and TRBJ1-2; no reliable D call. Germline loops: CDR1 MGHDK, CDR2 SYGVNS. V lost 3 bases and J 5 bases, leaving 7 bases between the germline ends. There are 12 residues in the CDR3. The CDR3 DNA follows: TGTGCCAGCAGTGACAGAAATTATGGCTACACCTTC. Translating gives CASSDRNYGYTF.

The chain is built from TRBV27 and TRBJ2-7, with D possibly TRBD2 on 7 matching bases. CDR1 and CDR2 (germline): MNHEY, SMNVEV (reference sequence). V dropped 8 bases and J dropped 4 bases, with 15 bases sitting between them. This CDR3 spans 13 amino acids. The CDR3 is CASGLGRGYEQYF. CDR3 in DNA: TGTGCCAGCGGGTTGGGGAGGGGGTACGAGCAGTACTTC.

The genes are TRBV5-1 and TRBJ1-2; tentative D call: TRBD1 (5 bases). The length of the CDR3 is 14 residues. Between the trimmed V and J ends, which lost 0 bases and 3 bases, there was a span of 9 bases. The V gene's germline CDR1 is SGHRS and CDR2 YFSETQ. CDR3 coding DNA: TGCGCCAGCAGCTTGGGACAGAAGGACTATGGCTACACCTTC. As protein: CASSLGQKDYGYTF.